This T cell receptor (beta chain) came from a study of type 1 regulatory T cells. Study overall: T-allo10 is an in vitro-generated, Tr1-enriched CD4 T cell product specific for alloantigen. Study observations and caveats: Type 1 regulatory T cells had a more restricted TCR repertoire than non-type 1 regulatory T cells.

This clonotype has a handful of counts. Antigen unknown. TCRdb itself ran the reads through MiXCR, one entry per CDR3 protein. Here the sample spans about 69,000 distinct CDR3 sequences, around 20% being singletons. This clonotype was obtained from a human donor in good health. Sequenced material: cultured type 1 regulatory T (Tr1) cells, either the whole culture or a sorted fraction (not recorded which).

This CDR3 reads CASRAVISSYNEQFF. CDR3 in DNA: TGCGCCAGCAGGGCTGTAATCAGCTCCTACAATGAGCAGTTCTTC. This chain links TRBV5-1 with TRBJ2-1, with D uncertain. Trimming pared 5 bases from V and 0 bases from J, leaving 12 bases between. This CDR3 comprises 15 residues. CDR1 is SGHRS and CDR2 is YFSETQ in the germline V gene.